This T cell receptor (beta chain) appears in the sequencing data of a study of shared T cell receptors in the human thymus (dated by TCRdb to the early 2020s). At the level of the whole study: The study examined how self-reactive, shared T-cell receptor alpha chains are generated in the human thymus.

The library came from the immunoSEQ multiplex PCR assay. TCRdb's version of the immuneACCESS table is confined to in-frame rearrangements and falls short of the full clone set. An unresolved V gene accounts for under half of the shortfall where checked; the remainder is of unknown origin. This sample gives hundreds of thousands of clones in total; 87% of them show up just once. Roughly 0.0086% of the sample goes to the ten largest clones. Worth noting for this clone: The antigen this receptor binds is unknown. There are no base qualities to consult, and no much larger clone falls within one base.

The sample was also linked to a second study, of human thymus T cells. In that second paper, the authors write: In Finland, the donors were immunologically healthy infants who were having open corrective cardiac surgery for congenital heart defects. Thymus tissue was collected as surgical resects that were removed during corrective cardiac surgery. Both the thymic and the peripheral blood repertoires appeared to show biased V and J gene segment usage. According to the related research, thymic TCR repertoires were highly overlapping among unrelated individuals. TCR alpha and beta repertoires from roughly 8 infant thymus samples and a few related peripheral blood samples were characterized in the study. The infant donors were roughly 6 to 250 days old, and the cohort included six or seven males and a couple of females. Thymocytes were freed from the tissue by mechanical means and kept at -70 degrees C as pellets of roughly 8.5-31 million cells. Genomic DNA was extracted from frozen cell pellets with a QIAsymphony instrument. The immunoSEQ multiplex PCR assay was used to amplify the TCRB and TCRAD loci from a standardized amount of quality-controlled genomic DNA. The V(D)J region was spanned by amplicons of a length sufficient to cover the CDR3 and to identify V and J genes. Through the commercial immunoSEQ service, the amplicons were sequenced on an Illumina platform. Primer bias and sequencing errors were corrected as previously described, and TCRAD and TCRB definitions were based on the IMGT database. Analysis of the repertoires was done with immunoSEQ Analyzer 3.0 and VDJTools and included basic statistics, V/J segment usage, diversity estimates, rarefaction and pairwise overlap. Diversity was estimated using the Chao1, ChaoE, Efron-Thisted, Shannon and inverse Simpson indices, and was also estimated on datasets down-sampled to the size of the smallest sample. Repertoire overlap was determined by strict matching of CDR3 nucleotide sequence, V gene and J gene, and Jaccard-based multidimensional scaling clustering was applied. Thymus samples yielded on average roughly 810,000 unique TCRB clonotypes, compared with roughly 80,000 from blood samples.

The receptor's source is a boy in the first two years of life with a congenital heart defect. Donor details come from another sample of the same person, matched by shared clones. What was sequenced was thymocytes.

The bases are TGTGCCAGTAGCCTCACGGGAGGTGAAGCTTTCTTT. This encodes CASSLTGGEAFF. The sequence links TRBV19 to TRBJ1-1, with the D gene call left open. The CDR3 starts with the cysteine, ends with the phenylalanine, and has 12 residues. CDR3 DNA is the only sequence kept; it has 36 bases, read in frame from the first base. Trimming removed 6 bases from V and 7 bases from J, leaving 12 bases between the germline ends. CDR1 and CDR2 are read off the germline V gene (reference sequence) as LNHDA and SQIVND.